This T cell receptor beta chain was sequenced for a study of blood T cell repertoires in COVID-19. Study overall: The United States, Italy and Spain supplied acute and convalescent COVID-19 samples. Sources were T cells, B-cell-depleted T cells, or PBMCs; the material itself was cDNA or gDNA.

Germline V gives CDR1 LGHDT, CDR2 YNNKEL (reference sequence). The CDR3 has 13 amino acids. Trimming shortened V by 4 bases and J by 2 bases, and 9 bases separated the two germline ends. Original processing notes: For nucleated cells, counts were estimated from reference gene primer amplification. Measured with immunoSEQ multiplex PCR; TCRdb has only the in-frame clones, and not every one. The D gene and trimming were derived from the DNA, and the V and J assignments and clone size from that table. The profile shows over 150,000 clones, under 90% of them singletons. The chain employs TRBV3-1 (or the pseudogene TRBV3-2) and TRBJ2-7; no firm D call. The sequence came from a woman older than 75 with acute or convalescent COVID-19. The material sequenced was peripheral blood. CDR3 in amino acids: CASSRELAYEQYF. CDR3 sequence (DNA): TGTGCCAGCAGCCGAGAGTTAGCCTACGAGCAGTACTTC.